This T cell receptor (beta chain) was found in a study of shared clonotypes between healthy human individuals. Background on the study: The donors, two women and a few men, were aged 18 to 49.

The assay used deep level. The table came from immunoSEQ multiplex PCR; TCRdb's copy has only in-frame clones and leaves some out. Of about 2,500,000 clones listed, around 94% are singletons. The CDR3 runs 13 residues. Looked up from germline, CDR1 is SGHRS and CDR2 is YFSETQ. Trimming shortened V by 0 bases and J by 3 bases, and 6 bases separated the two germline ends. The specimen sequenced was naive CD4+ T cells sorted from blood. The sample's subset: CD45RA+ positively selected. The receptor's source is a man between 18 and 29 years old in good health. The chain uses TRBV5-1 and TRBJ1-1, with unresolved D. CDR3 nucleotides: TGCGCCAGCAGCTTGGATACCTACACTGAAGCTTTCTTT. It codes for CASSLDTYTEAFF.